The present TCR beta chain was sequenced within a study of T cell repertoires in cytomegalovirus infection (dated 2019 in TCRdb). For context, the study as a whole: Peptide stimulations targeted recently identified HLA-C-restricted CMV epitopes, whose presentation resists viral immunomodulation, together with well-studied HLA-B-restricted epitopes. The HLA type of each donor mattered for the analysis, because public TCR beta signatures pointed to carriage of CMV infection along with the matching HLA type. Paper-wide results and their limitations: In both this cohort and an independent roughly 350-donor cohort, the cumulative frequency of public TCR beta family members distinguished carriers of CMV infection plus the relevant HLA type. In the ex vivo response, HLA-C-restricted CMV-specific TCR beta clonotypes were dominant, and in two of eight donors the single most frequent clonotype came from this HLA-C-restricted group.

Sequencer: Illumina HiSeq 1500. TCRdb cleaned the public reads at Q25 with fastp, built clones with MiXCR and kept in-frame beta chains. Rows are combined by CDR3 protein, so each entry shows the most common genes and DNA. Within this sample are about 770,000 distinct CDR3 sequences, with just under 30% of them counted one time only. Around 14% of the sample is held by the ten biggest clonotypes. The V and J ends are trimmed by 5 bases and 5 bases, leaving 18 bases between them. Sequences MNHNS (CDR1) and SASEGT (CDR2) are obtained from the germline V gene. The CDR3 has 15 amino acids, counting the end cysteine and phenylalanine. Kept here is only the CDR3 DNA, which spans 45 bases and is read in frame from base 1. The treatment or condition label for this specimen denotes: in vitro stimulation with specific CMV peptide epitopes to enrich CMV-specific T cells. This clonotype was counted a few times. It has no known antigen specificity. Base qualities are not recorded, but no much larger clone differs from it by a single base.

This sequence was found in a human donor in good health (CMV status not recorded). Some clones in this sample may be carry-over from other donors' samples. The chain is made from TRBV6-1 and TRBJ1-1; there is no confident call for the D gene. This sample comprised cultured CD8+ T cells from PBMCs, obtained from culture after CMV antigen stimulation. DNA sequence: TGTGCCAGCAGTCCCTGGGTAGGGCGTCAGACTGAAGCTTTCTTT. Translated, it gives CASSPWVGRQTEAFF.